This TCR beta chain was obtained from a study of blood T cells in healthy people across ages. Alongside a J-beta primer mix, a sample-barcoded 5' primer served in a second PCR lasting roughly 7 to 11 cycles. TCRdb called the 5' RACE reads again in MiXCR, with one record for every CDR3 protein. The sample comprises just over 1 million distinct CDR3 sequences, more than 40% of which are singletons, and approximately 17% rests with the top ten. The sequence came from a woman aged 55-69 years in good health. Sequenced sample: blood.

CDR3 sequence: CASSLGGRVGIQYF. CDR3 nucleotides: TGCGCCAGCAGCTTGGGGGGCAGGGTTGGCATTCAGTACTTC. The chain uses TRBV5-1 and TRBJ2-7; possible D gene TRBD1, 5 bases. TRBJ2-4 explains the end of the DNA better; the J call may be wrong. This CDR3 region has 14 residues. Germline values: CDR1 SGHRS, CDR2 YFSETQ.